These 5 T cell receptor beta chains originate from one sample sequenced in a study of metastatic and nonmetastatic thyroid tumors. TCRdb reassembled clones from the PCR reads with MiXCR. This table holds 7,300 or so clones, over 20% found once. Nobody among the patients had been given any treatment before thyroid surgery. The sample was adjacent normal tissue. The receptors shown here come from a female donor with papillary thyroid cancer or a benign thyroid nodule (not recorded which). Some clones in this sample may be carry-over from other donors' samples.

Judged by abundance, this clone is medium-sized. The genes are TRBV6-1 and TRBJ2-3; 14 nucleotides match TRBD2. J was trimmed by 7 bases and V by 6 bases; bases with no gene match: 9. Germline loops: CDR1 MNHNS, CDR2 SASEGT. This CDR3 has 16 residues. The chain's CDR3 is CASSETSGRGKNTQYF. In nucleotides, the CDR3 is TGTGCCAGCAGCGAGACTAGCGGGAGGGGTAAAAATACGCAGTATTTT.

This clone appeared a few times. V usage is TRBV12-1 and J usage is TRBJ2-7; the DNA was not compared with TRBD1, the D call given in the table. TRBV12-1 is tagged as a pseudogene. This CDR3 is built from 14 residues. This CDR3 is CASSPRTGRVEQYV. The CDR3, as DNA: TGTGCCAGCAGCCCAAGGACAGGGCGGGTCGAGCAGTACGTC.

The gene calls are TRBV20-1 and TRBJ2-7, with TRBD1 as a possible D gene (5 bases). Trimming took off 5 bases at V and 3 bases at J, with 11 bases between the two ends. CDR3 size: 12 residues. Germline CDR1 and CDR2: DFQATT and SNEGSKA (reference sequence). CDR3 residues: CSAQARDYEQYF. Here the CDR3 DNA reads TGCAGTGCTCAGGCCAGGGACTACGAGCAGTACTTC.

This clone is deemed medium-sized (0.01 to 0.1%). The chain is built from TRBV11-2 and TRBJ2-1; 9 nucleotides line up with TRBD2. This CDR3 region has 15 residues. Germline-derived CDR1 and CDR2 are SGHAT and FQNNGV. The trim removed 0 bases at V and 8 bases at J, leaving 5 bases unmatched. CDR3 nucleotides: TGTGCCAGCAGCTTAGAGCGCGGGAGGGGGTATGAGCAGTTCTTC. Protein sequence: CASSLERGRGYEQFF.

This clone has at least ten counts. With a much larger clone just one base away, this may be a read error. In this CDR3 the conserved last residue, phenylalanine or tryptophan, is missing, so a read error is likely. The chain couples TRBV20-1 to TRBJ1-2; D remains unclear. There are 12 residues in the CDR3. Trimming took off 5 bases at V and 3 bases at J, with 10 bases between the two ends. Germline CDR1 DFQATT, CDR2 SNEGSKA (reference sequence). CDR3 sequence reads: CSAPDGYYGYTL. In DNA form, the CDR3 reads TGCAGTGCTCCCGACGGATACTATGGCTACACCCTC.